This entry is about one TCR beta chain. Its antigen is not known. The data were taken from a study of cytomegalovirus exposure and HLA in healthy donors. Study-wide results and caveats: Confirmation was obtained in vitro that a few CMV-associated chains are specific for CMV antigens. According to a subsequent analysis, TCR clusters identified in the first cohort showed a tendency to co-occur across the 100 to 150 validation repertoires.

Libraries were prepared by immunoSEQ multiplex PCR; TCRdb keeps only in-frame clonotypes and omits some of them. The table shows 160,000 or so clones, with 86% occurring only once. Sequenced input: PBMCs. The TCR originated in a man between 18 and 29 years old in good health and CMV-seropositive.

Here the CDR3 DNA reads TGTGCCAGCAGCTTAGCCGGTGCGTCGGAAGCTTTCTTT. This translates into CASSLAGASEAFF. The chain uses TRBV7-9 and TRBJ1-1; D not certain. CDR1 and CDR2 (germline): SEHNR, FQNEAQ (reference sequence). The CDR3 spans 13 residues. Trimming left V 0 bases short and J 8 bases short, with 10 bases between.